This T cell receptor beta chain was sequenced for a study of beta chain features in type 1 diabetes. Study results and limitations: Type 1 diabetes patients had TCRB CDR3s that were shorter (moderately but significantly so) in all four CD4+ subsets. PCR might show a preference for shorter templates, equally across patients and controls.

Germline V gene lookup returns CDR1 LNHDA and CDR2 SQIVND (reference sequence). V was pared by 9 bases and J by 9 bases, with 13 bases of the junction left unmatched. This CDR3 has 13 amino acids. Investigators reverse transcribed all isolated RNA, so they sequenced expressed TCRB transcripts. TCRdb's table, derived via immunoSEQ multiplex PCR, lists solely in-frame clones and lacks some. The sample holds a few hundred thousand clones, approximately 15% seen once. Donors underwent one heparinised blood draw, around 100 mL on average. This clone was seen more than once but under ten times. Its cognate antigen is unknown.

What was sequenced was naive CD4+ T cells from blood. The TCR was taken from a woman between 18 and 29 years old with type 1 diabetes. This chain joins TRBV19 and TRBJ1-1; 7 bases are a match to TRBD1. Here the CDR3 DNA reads TGTGCCAGCTATACTCCGGGACAGCGTCAAGCTTTCTTT. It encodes CASYTPGQRQAFF.